The next 8 T cell receptor beta chains were all read from a single sample in a study of blood T cell repertoires in COVID-19. Clones were sequenced by immunoSEQ multiplex PCR, and TCRdb holds only the in-frame ones, with some missing. The repertoire holds around 250,000 clones, with over 75% as singletons. The sequencing input was PBMCs or T cells enriched from blood (not recorded which). The source of these receptors is a man in his late teens or twenties who had recovered from COVID-19.

The chain has TRBV2 and TRBJ2-1; perhaps TRBD1 as D (6 bases). The CDR3 is 11 residues long. V was shortened by 2 bases and J by 14 bases, with 10 bases between the two germline ends. Germline V gene lookup returns CDR1 SNHLY and CDR2 FYNNEI. Here the CDR3 reads CASSEQQGKFF. The DNA of the CDR3 is TGTGCCAGCAGTGAACAGCAGGGGAAGTTCTTC. Complete variable domain (other parts from reference TRBV2 and TRBJ2-1): EPEVTQTPSHQVTQMGQEVILRCVPISNHLYFYWYRQILGQKVEFLVSFYNNEISEKSEIFDDQFSVERPDGSNFTLKIRSTKLEDSAMYFCASSEQQGKFFGPGTRLTVL.

The chain carries TRBV7-8 and TRBJ1-6, with D hard to call. The germline V and J ends were trimmed by 4 bases and 14 bases, with 12 bases remaining between them. Per germline, CDR1 SGHVS and CDR2 FQNEAQ. This CDR3 has 12 residues. In DNA form, the CDR3 reads TGTGCCAGCAGCTCGGACTCTCTCACCCTCCACTTT. Encoded protein: CASSSDSLTLHF.

The rearrangement joins TRBV19 to TRBJ2-7; 7 nucleotides agree with TRBD1. CDR1 is LNHDA and CDR2 is SQIVND in the germline V gene (reference sequence). The CDR3 totals 15 residues. V trimming: 4 bases; J trimming: 1 base; junction bases outside the gene matches: 7. This CDR3 reads CASSSLPTGSYEQYF. The DNA for the CDR3 is TGTGCCAGTAGTAGCCTCCCGACAGGGTCCTACGAGCAGTACTTC.

The chain carries TRBV5-1 and TRBJ2-7, with 8 positions matching TRBD1. Germline CDR1 and CDR2: SGHRS and YFSETQ. This CDR3 is 16 amino acids long. J gave up 9 bases and V 0 bases, and 14 bases lay outside the gene matches. CDR3: CASSLENPGQGLRQYF. CDR3 bases: TGCGCCAGCAGCTTGGAAAACCCTGGACAGGGTTTGCGGCAGTACTTC.

The chain carries TRBV14 and TRBJ1-2; 7 nucleotides line up with TRBD1. With 2 bases clipped from V and 5 bases from J, the junction kept 2 bases outside the gene matches. Germline V gene lookup returns CDR1 SGHDN and CDR2 FVKESK. This CDR3 region has 13 residues. The CDR3 sequence: CASSQLTGYGYTF. In DNA form, the CDR3 reads TGTGCCAGCAGCCAACTGACAGGGTATGGCTACACCTTC. Complete variable domain (other parts from reference TRBV14 and TRBJ1-2): EAGVTQFPSHSVIEKGQTVTLRCDPISGHDNLYWYRRVMGKEIKFLLHFVKESKQDESGMPNNRFLAERTGGTYSTLKVQPAELEDSGVYFCASSQLTGYGYTFGSGTRLTVV.

The chain is built from TRBV12-3 or TRBV12-4 and TRBJ2-5; tentatively, D is TRBD1 (5 bases). V was trimmed by 5 bases and J by 7 bases, leaving 14 bases between them. This CDR3 has 13 residues. The CDR3 here is CASSTQGLGTQYF. The CDR3 bases are TGTGCCAGCAGTACGCAGGGTTTGGGGACCCAGTACTTC.

This clone was seen only once. The V gene is TRBV15, the J gene TRBJ2-7; no definite D call. V lost 0 bases, J lost 6 bases, and 9 bases lay in between. CDR3 length equals 13 residues. Per the germline V gene, CDR1 is LNHNV and CDR2 is YYDKDF (reference sequence). The CDR3 coding sequence is TGTGCCACCAGCAGAGATGCCCCGGGCGAGCAGTACTTC. It specifies CATSRDAPGEQYF.

This rearrangement joins TRBV23-1 to TRBJ1-5; D ambiguous. TRBV23-1 has ORF status, its function being uncertain. The CDR3 is 14 amino acids. Trimming left V 10 bases short and J 6 bases short, with 19 bases between. The CDR3, as DNA: TGCGCCACCAAAAGCGGGAGGGTGGGTCAGCCCCAGCATTTT. Residues: CATKSGRVGQPQHF.